This TCR beta chain came from a study of blood T cell repertoires in COVID-19. This table comes from immunoSEQ multiplex PCR, and its TCRdb copy is limited to in-frame clones, with some not included. The data hold 150,000 to 200,000 clones, with roughly 89% observed a single time. The CDR3 totals 14 residues. V lost 0 bases and J lost 4, with 7 bases in between. CDR1 is SGHRS, CDR2 YFSETQ, per germline. The rearrangement links TRBV5-1 to TRBJ1-4; TRBD1 might be the D (5 bases). Input material: peripheral blood. The TCR was taken from a human donor in a cohort sampled during active COVID-19. As DNA, the CDR3 is TGCGCCAGCAGCTTGGGGAGGGGTAATGAAAAACTGTTTTTT. It codes for CASSLGRGNEKLFF.